Listed here are 26 T cell receptor beta chains from one sample, sequenced in a study of T cell responses to AZD1222 COVID-19 vaccine. Sequencing used immunoSEQ multiplex PCR; TCRdb keeps in-frame clones, though not all of them. The sample holds 150,000 to 180,000 clones, about 87% seen once. The specimen was peripheral blood, collected on day 0 of AZD1222 vaccination. These receptor sequences come from an adult in good health.

The chain has TRBV7-2 and TRBJ2-7; D is unresolved. Germline assignment: CDR1 SGHTA and CDR2 FQGNSA. This CDR3 spans 13 amino acids. Deletions cut 6 bases from V and 0 bases from J, with 9 bases between. CDR3 amino acids: CASRMSNSYEQYF. CDR3 sequence (DNA): TGTGCCAGCAGGATGTCGAACTCCTACGAGCAGTACTTC.

The rearrangement links TRBV9 to TRBJ2-7; a possible D gene is TRBD1 (5 bases). The CDR3 contains 14 residues. Trimming removed 0 bases from V and 2 bases from J, with 9 bases in between. Germline V gene data show CDR1 as SGDLS and CDR2 as YYNGEE. The CDR3 DNA reads as TGTGCCAGCAGCGTAGGACAGAATACCTACGAGCAGTACTTC. Translation: CASSVGQNTYEQYF.

This clone was recorded once. The chain combines TRBV4-1 with TRBJ1-2; weak D call: TRBD1 (5 bases). Germline CDR1 reads MGHRA; CDR2 reads YSYEKL. This CDR3 is built from 14 residues. The ends were cut back, 2 bases at V and 4 bases at J, with 11 bases in the middle. CDR3 DNA: TGCGCCAGCAGCCAACCCCAGGGTGGCTATGGCTACACCTTC. Its protein is CASSQPQGGYGYTF.

This chain connects TRBV2 to TRBJ1-5; D gene uncertain. The CDR3 is made up of 15 amino acids. CDR1 and CDR2 (germline): SNHLY, FYNNEI. Trimming pared 2 bases from V and 6 bases from J, leaving 14 bases between. CDR3 sequence reads: CASSERGLSTQPQHF. CDR3 sequence (DNA): TGTGCCAGCAGTGAACGAGGGTTATCTACTCAGCCCCAGCATTTT. Complete variable domain (other parts from reference TRBV2 and TRBJ1-5): EPEVTQTPSHQVTQMGQEVILRCVPISNHLYFYWYRQILGQKVEFLVSFYNNEISEKSEIFDDQFSVERPDGSNFTLKIRSTKLEDSAMYFCASSERGLSTQPQHFGDGTRLSIL.

The chain couples TRBV4-1 to TRBJ1-3, with D tentatively TRBD1 (5 bases). V was trimmed by 0 bases and J by 7 bases, leaving 13 bases between them. This CDR3 is 15 amino acids long. CDR1 MGHRA and CDR2 YSYEKL come from the germline V gene. For the CDR3, the DNA is TGCGCCAGCAGCCAAGAGGGGAACCCAGGGAACACCATATATTTT. Amino acids: CASSQEGNPGNTIYF.

The chain joins TRBV10-3 to TRBJ1-2, with D possibly matching TRBD1 (5 bases). The CDR3 is made up of 12 amino acids. Germline CDR1 is ENHRY and CDR2 is SYGVKD. Trimming removed 8 bases from V and 8 bases from J, with 15 bases in between. In DNA form, the CDR3 reads TGTGCCATCCGCGGGACCATGATGGGCTACACCTTC. Translating gives CAIRGTMMGYTF.

J is TRBJ2-3 and V is TRBV18; TRBD1 might be the D (6 bases). Trimming pared 6 bases from V and 1 base from J, leaving 20 bases between. Germline lookup yields CDR1 KGHSH and CDR2 LQKENI. This CDR3 contains 17 residues. The CDR3 reads CASSPGTSGFGTDTQYF. The CDR3 nucleotides are TGTGCCAGCTCCCCCGGGACAAGCGGTTTTGGCACAGATACGCAGTATTTT.

This clone was recorded only once. The J gene is TRBJ1-5, the V gene TRBV5-5; D is unresolved. CDR1 is SGHKS, CDR2 YYEKEE, per germline (reference sequence). The length of the CDR3 is 15 residues. Deletions cut 7 bases from V and 2 bases from J, with 16 bases between. As DNA, the CDR3 is TGTGCCAGCTTCCCGGGCTGGGGAGGCAATCAGCCCCAGCATTTT. Protein product: CASFPGWGGNQPQHF. Together with reference TRBV5-5 and TRBJ1-5, the CDR3 gives the full variable domain: DAGVTQSPTHLIKTRGQQVTLRCSPISGHKSVSWYQQVLGQGPQFIFQYYEKEERGRGNFPDRFSARQFPNYSSELNVNALLLGDSALYLCASFPGWGGNQPQHFGDGTRLSIL.

The rearrangement joins TRBV7-2 to TRBJ2-7; either TRBD1 or TRBD2 may fit D (5 bases each). CDR1 and CDR2 (germline): SGHTA, FQGNSA. V dropped 7 bases and J dropped 5 bases, with 15 bases sitting between them. There are 13 residues in the CDR3. The CDR3 DNA follows: TGTGCCAGCACCCTTCTAAGGGGAGACGAGCAGTACTTC. Residues: CASTLLRGDEQYF.

This clone was seen more than once but under ten times. This rearrangement joins TRBV28 to TRBJ2-5; TRBD1 matches 8 bases. Per germline, CDR1 MDHEN and CDR2 SYDVKM. The CDR3 sequence is 12 residues long. V lost 4 bases to trimming and J lost 9 bases; unmatched junction nucleotides: 4. The CDR3 DNA reads TGTGCCAGCAGTTGGACAGGGCGGGCCCAGTACTTC. It yields the protein CASSWTGRAQYF.

This rearrangement joins TRBV7-2 to TRBJ2-1; weak D call: TRBD2 (6 bases). Per the germline V gene, CDR1 is SGHTA and CDR2 is FQGNSA. With 3 bases removed from V and 8 bases from J, the gap between germline ends came to 17 bases. The CDR3 runs to 15 residues. The CDR3 bases are TGTGCCAGCAGCTTCGGGGGTGGCCAGGCCGATGAGCAGTTCTTC. It translates to CASSFGGGQADEQFF. Full variable domain (remainder filled in from reference TRBV7-2 and TRBJ2-1): GAGVSQSPSNKVTEKGKDVELRCDPISGHTALYWYRQSLGQGLEFLIYFQGNSAPDKSGLPSDRFSAERTGGSVSTLTIQRTQQEDSAVYLCASSFGGGQADEQFFGPGTRLTVL.

The chain carries TRBV12-3 or TRBV12-4 and TRBJ1-4; D remains ambiguous. V shed 5 bases and J shed 7 bases, with 8 bases lying between them. This CDR3 is 12 amino acids long. CDR3 nucleotides: TGTGCCAGCAGTCAGAATTCTGAAAAACTGTTTTTT. It is translated as CASSQNSEKLFF.

The rearrangement uses TRBV6-2 or TRBV6-3 and TRBJ1-1; D ambiguous. V lost 3 bases and J lost 0, with 8 bases in between. This CDR3 is 14 amino acids long. Germline V CDR1 and CDR2: MNHEY, SVGEGT. The CDR3 loop reads CASSYGPLNTEAFF. The CDR3 bases are TGTGCCAGCAGTTATGGACCGCTGAACACTGAAGCTTTCTTT.

The chain recombines TRBV10-1 with TRBJ2-1; TRBD2 agrees at 8 bases. V trimming: 5 bases; J trimming: 10 bases; junction bases outside the gene matches: 4. Germline lookup yields CDR1 WNHNN and CDR2 SYGVQD (reference sequence). CDR3 size: 12 residues. The CDR3 DNA reads TGCGCCAGCAGTCTCCCGGGAGGGGAGCAGTTCTTC. It codes for CASSLPGGEQFF.

This clone showed up just a few times. The rearrangement links TRBV6-5 to TRBJ1-4, with D maybe TRBD1 (6 bases). Germline CDR1 reads MNHEY; CDR2 reads SVGAGI. Trimming removed 10 bases at V and 3 bases at J, with 9 bases between. There are 12 residues in the CDR3. The CDR3 protein is CAIQGANEKLFF. The CDR3 DNA reads TGTGCCATACAGGGAGCTAATGAAAAACTGTTTTTT.

V usage is TRBV19 and J usage is TRBJ2-3; D possibly corresponds to TRBD2 (6 bases). V was shortened by 5 bases and J by 1 base, with 10 bases between the two germline ends. Germline CDR1 and CDR2: LNHDA and SQIVND (reference sequence). The CDR3 loop spans 14 amino acids. CDR3 region: CASSLPGGTDTQYF. CDR3 bases: TGTGCCAGTAGTCTCCCGGGGGGCACAGATACGCAGTATTTT.

V gene TRBV7-9 combines with J gene TRBJ1-2; perhaps TRBD1 as D (5 bases). This CDR3 spans 15 amino acids. Germline CDR1 and CDR2: SEHNR and FQNEAQ (reference sequence). V was shortened by 1 base and J by 5 bases, with 14 bases between the two germline ends. CDR3 residues: CASSLEGRNIYGYTF. In DNA, the CDR3 is TGTGCCAGCAGCTTAGAGGGACGGAACATTTATGGCTACACCTTC.

The CDR3 is CASSDQKISYEQYF. The CDR3 nucleotides read TGCGCCAGCAGTGACCAGAAGATCTCCTACGAGCAGTACTTC. V is TRBV10-2 and J is TRBJ2-7; D gene unclear. V was cut by 3 bases and J by 0 bases, with 9 bases left in between. This CDR3 spans 14 amino acids. From germline, CDR1 is WSHSY and CDR2 SAAADI.

This chain joins TRBV6-5 and TRBJ1-2, with D tentatively TRBD1 (5 bases). The CDR3 has 13 amino acids. CDR1 and CDR2 from the germline V gene are MNHEY and SVGAGI. V lost 8 bases, J lost 5 bases, and 15 bases lay in between. The CDR3 region has the DNA TGTGCCAGCGGGCAGCAGGGCGCGTATGGCTACACCTTC. Translated: CASGQQGAYGYTF.

V usage is TRBV5-1 and J usage is TRBJ1-2, with a possible D match to TRBD1 (5 bases). The germline V gene has CDR1 SGHRS and CDR2 YFSETQ. V was clipped by 0 bases and J by 3 bases, with 12 bases between them. The CDR3 contains 15 residues. The CDR3 DNA sequence: TGCGCCAGCAGCTTGGAGGCGGGGGTCGACTATGGCTACACCTTC. It is translated as CASSLEAGVDYGYTF. The whole variable domain, filled in from reference TRBV5-1 and TRBJ1-2, reads KAGVTQTPRYLIKTRGQQVTLSCSPISGHRSVSWYQQTPGQGLQFLFEYFSETQRNKGNFPGRFSGRQFSNSRSEMNVSTLELGDSALYLCASSLEAGVDYGYTFGSGTRLTVV.

This rearrangement joins TRBV7-9 to TRBJ2-7; 8 nucleotides align to TRBD1. The CDR3 extends over 15 amino acids. From germline, CDR1 is SEHNR and CDR2 FQNEAQ (reference sequence). J gave up 0 bases and V 1 base, and 2 bases lay outside the gene matches. CDR3 protein: CASSLGTGGSYEQYF. CDR3 DNA sequence: TGTGCCAGCAGCTTAGGCACAGGGGGCTCCTACGAGCAGTACTTC.

This rearrangement joins TRBV19 to TRBJ1-2; 10 bases align to TRBD1. The CDR3 totals 16 residues. CDR1 is LNHDA and CDR2 is SQIVND in the germline V gene (reference sequence). V lost 0 bases, J lost 4 bases, and 5 bases stayed unmatched. The CDR3 reads CASSIEDRGHGYGYTF. DNA of the CDR3: TGTGCCAGTAGTATAGAAGACAGGGGGCACGGCTATGGCTACACCTTC.

The J gene is TRBJ1-2, the V gene TRBV2, with 10 bases fitting TRBD1. CDR1 and CDR2 (germline): SNHLY, FYNNEI. The J segment lost 3 bases and the V segment lost 8 bases, leaving 6 bases of the junction unmatched. The CDR3 is made up of 14 amino acids. The CDR3 reads CASYDRGRDYGYTF. CDR3 nucleotide sequence: TGTGCCAGCTATGACAGGGGGCGCGACTATGGCTACACCTTC.

The chain employs TRBV3-1 (or the pseudogene TRBV3-2) and TRBJ1-5, with no clear D. The germline V gene encodes CDR1 LGHDT and CDR2 YNNKEL (reference sequence). CDR3 length: 14 amino acids. V was pared by 4 bases and J by 2 bases, with 9 bases between. CDR3 in amino acids: CASSPTDGNQPQHF. CDR3 nucleotides: TGTGCCAGCAGCCCTACGGACGGCAATCAGCCCCAGCATTTT.

This chain uses TRBV5-6 with TRBJ2-2; D is unclear. CDR1 and CDR2 (germline): SGHDT, YYEEEE. The CDR3 runs 14 residues. The V end was cut by 4 bases, the J end by 0 bases, with 7 bases between. The CDR3 reads CASSPLSNTGELFF. The CDR3 DNA follows: TGTGCCAGCAGCCCCCTTTCGAACACCGGGGAGCTGTTTTTT.

In its sample, this clone was seen once. The chain couples TRBV2 to TRBJ1-5; 10 bases agree with TRBD1. Germline CDR1 SNHLY, CDR2 FYNNEI. The CDR3 loop spans 15 amino acids. The trim removed 5 bases at V and 7 bases at J, leaving 8 bases unmatched. CDR3 protein: CASSPRQGAYQPQHF. The CDR3 region has the DNA TGTGCCAGCAGTCCCCGACAGGGGGCTTACCAGCCCCAGCATTTT. The full variable domain, its missing parts supplied by reference TRBV2 and TRBJ1-5, is EPEVTQTPSHQVTQMGQEVILRCVPISNHLYFYWYRQILGQKVEFLVSFYNNEISEKSEIFDDQFSVERPDGSNFTLKIRSTKLEDSAMYFCASSPRQGAYQPQHFGDGTRLSIL.